What follows are 22 T cell receptor beta chains derived from one specimen sequenced in a study of OX40 agonist ivuxolimab in advanced cancers. Repertoires were generated with immunoSEQ multiplex PCR, while TCRdb's copy carries only in-frame clones and drops some. Of about 110,000 clones listed, under 95% are singletons. Material: CD4+ or CD8+ T cells sorted from blood, obtained in a trial of the OX40 agonist ivuxolimab. These receptors were obtained from an adult with an advanced solid tumor such as melanoma, head and neck, liver or kidney cancer.

This chain connects TRBV19 to TRBJ2-1; weak D call: TRBD2 (6 bases). CDR1 is LNHDA and CDR2 is SQIVND in the germline V gene (reference sequence). The CDR3 totals 13 residues. V lost 0 bases to trimming and J lost 9 bases, with 9 bases between them. This CDR3 is CASSIEGGIEQFF. The CDR3 region has the DNA TGTGCCAGTAGTATAGAAGGCGGGATTGAGCAGTTCTTC.

The V gene is TRBV6-6, the J gene TRBJ1-5; possibly TRBD1 for D (5 bases). CDR3 length: 15 residues. CDR1 MNHNY and CDR2 SVGAGI come from the germline V gene (reference sequence). V lost 2 bases to trimming and J lost 2 bases, with 10 bases between them. The CDR3 DNA follows: TGTGCCAGCAGTTACGGGCAGGGAGGCAATCAGCCCCAGCATTTT. Amino acid sequence: CASSYGQGGNQPQHF.

This chain uses TRBV14 with TRBJ2-3; 11 positions match TRBD2. Trimming removed 1 base from V and 0 bases from J; junction bases left unmatched: 9. This CDR3 region has 19 residues. Germline V gives CDR1 SGHDN, CDR2 FVKESK. The CDR3 reads CASSQVPGTSGYSTDTQYF. Here the CDR3 DNA reads TGTGCCAGCAGCCAAGTCCCCGGGACTAGCGGCTATAGCACAGATACGCAGTATTTT.

This sequence joins TRBV15 and TRBJ1-1, with D possibly being TRBD1 (5 bases). Germline V gives CDR1 LNHNV, CDR2 YYDKDF (reference sequence). V lost 3 bases and J lost 1, with 12 bases in between. The CDR3 is made up of 15 amino acids. CDR3 nucleotide sequence: TGTGCCACCAGCAGGGGAGGGGTCGGGAACACTGAAGCTTTCTTT. Amino acid sequence: CATSRGGVGNTEAFF.

The chain combines TRBV7-2 with TRBJ2-1, with 7 bases lining up with TRBD2. The CDR3 consists of 16 residues. V shed 4 bases and J 7 bases; nucleotides not matched to a gene: 13. Per germline, CDR1 SGHTA and CDR2 FQGNSA. This CDR3 reads CASSSRRGSSGNEQFF. The CDR3 nucleotides read TGTGCCAGCAGCTCCCGGCGGGGGTCTAGCGGTAATGAGCAGTTCTTC.

J is TRBJ1-4 and V is TRBV27; D call uncertain. The CDR3 runs to 14 residues. With 6 bases removed from V and 7 bases from J, the gap between germline ends came to 15 bases. CDR1 and CDR2 (germline): MNHEY, SMNVEV (reference sequence). The CDR3 region is CASSFRPASEKLFF. The DNA of the CDR3 is TGTGCCAGCAGCTTTAGACCCGCTAGTGAAAAACTGTTTTTT.

The chain joins TRBV6-5 to TRBJ2-4; tentatively, D is TRBD1 (5 bases). This CDR3 is built from 11 residues. CDR1 is MNHEY, CDR2 SVGAGI, per germline. V dropped 6 bases and J dropped 7 bases, with 7 bases sitting between them. The DNA of the CDR3 is TGTGCCAGCAGGGGGCGCAACATTCAGTACTTC. Encoded protein: CASRGRNIQYF.

The chain couples TRBV6-5 to TRBJ2-5; D is undetermined. CDR1 is MNHEY, CDR2 SVGAGI, per germline. The CDR3 contains 11 residues. V dropped 3 bases and J dropped 7 bases, with 6 bases sitting between them. The CDR3 nucleotides are TGTGCCAGCAGTTATTCGGGGACCCAGTACTTC. It yields the protein CASSYSGTQYF.

The rearrangement joins TRBV18 to TRBJ2-5; 7 nucleotides line up with TRBD1. The CDR3 runs 14 residues. Looked up from germline, CDR1 is KGHSH and CDR2 is LQKENI. V shed 4 bases and J 0 bases; nucleotides not matched to a gene: 2. The CDR3, as DNA: TGTGCCAGCTCACGGGACAGCCACCAAGAGACCCAGTACTTC. Protein: CASSRDSHQETQYF.

This clone was seen a handful of times. The CDR3 here is CASSGARGQPQHF. CDR3 bases: TGCGCCAGCAGTGGGGCCAGGGGGCAGCCCCAGCATTTT. This chain uses TRBV10-2 with TRBJ1-5, with 7 bases identical to TRBD1. Losses at the gene ends were 4 bases for V and 7 bases for J; bases not matched to a gene: 4. The CDR3 totals 13 residues. Germline CDR1 is WSHSY and CDR2 is SAAADI.

The chain is built from TRBV5-6 and TRBJ2-7, with D perhaps TRBD1 (6 bases). The CDR3 sequence is 13 residues long. The V and J ends lost 4 bases and 4 bases respectively, with 12 bases between them. CDR1 is SGHDT, CDR2 YYEEEE, per germline. The CDR3 bases are TGTGCCAGCAGCCTGACCAGGGGTTACGAGCAGTACTTC. Protein: CASSLTRGYEQYF.

The chain has TRBV21-1 and TRBJ2-7; TRBD1 is the table's D call, not checked against the DNA. TRBV21-1 has pseudogene status. The CDR3 length is 13 residues. The CDR3 region has the DNA TGTGCCAGCAACGACACCTCCTCCTACGAGCAGTACTTC. Its translation: CASNDTSSYEQYF.

This chain connects TRBV2 to TRBJ1-5; D call uncertain. V lost 4 bases and J lost 9, with 10 bases in between. There are 12 residues in the CDR3. Germline CDR1 and CDR2: SNHLY and FYNNEI. CDR3 region: CASSVERGPQHF. CDR3 bases: TGTGCCAGCAGTGTGGAACGGGGGCCCCAGCATTTT. Based on the CDR3 plus reference TRBV2 and TRBJ1-5, the full variable domain is EPEVTQTPSHQVTQMGQEVILRCVPISNHLYFYWYRQILGQKVEFLVSFYNNEISEKSEIFDDQFSVERPDGSNFTLKIRSTKLEDSAMYFCASSVERGPQHFGDGTRLSIL.

V and J are TRBV5-1 and TRBJ1-1; D uncertain. The germline CDR1 and CDR2 sequences are SGHRS and YFSETQ. This CDR3 is built from 14 residues. V was trimmed by 0 bases and J by 0 bases, leaving 6 bases between them. This CDR3 reads CASSLGTLNTEAFF. CDR3 nucleotide sequence: TGCGCCAGCAGCTTGGGCACGTTGAACACTGAAGCTTTCTTT.

This sequence joins TRBV6-1 and TRBJ1-1; 8 bases agree with TRBD1. The J segment lost 2 bases and the V segment lost 3 bases, leaving 2 bases of the junction unmatched. Looked up from germline, CDR1 is MNHNS and CDR2 is SASEGT. This CDR3 is built from 14 residues. The CDR3 sequence is CASSDRGRNTEAFF. In DNA, the CDR3 is TGTGCCAGCAGTGACAGGGGGCGCAACACTGAAGCTTTCTTT.

This sequence joins TRBV4-2 and TRBJ2-1; tentatively, D is TRBD1 (5 bases). V shed 0 bases and J shed 0 bases, with 18 bases lying between them. Per germline, CDR1 LGHNA and CDR2 YNFKEQ. The CDR3 is 19 residues long. Here the CDR3 reads CASSQDAGKTGSSYNEQFF. The CDR3 nucleotides are TGTGCCAGCAGCCAAGACGCAGGGAAAACGGGCAGCTCCTACAATGAGCAGTTCTTC.

This chain links TRBV11-2 with TRBJ2-5, with 7 bases that match TRBD2. The germline V gene has CDR1 SGHAT and CDR2 FQNNGV. V trimming: 4 bases; J trimming: 4 bases; junction bases outside the gene matches: 15. This CDR3 has 17 amino acids. Here the CDR3 reads CASSSIWEGLRVETQYF. The CDR3, as DNA: TGTGCCAGCAGCTCCATCTGGGAGGGCCTGAGGGTAGAGACCCAGTACTTC.

The chain couples TRBV6-5 to TRBJ2-2, with 10 bases fitting TRBD2. The junction had 5 bases not matched to a gene; V was cut back by 4 bases and J by 3 bases. The CDR3 is made up of 16 amino acids. Looked up from germline, CDR1 is MNHEY and CDR2 is SVGAGI. CDR3 sequence reads: CASSLSGGAHTGELFF. The DNA of the CDR3 is TGTGCCAGCAGTTTAAGCGGGGGGGCCCACACCGGGGAGCTGTTTTTT.

A few counts support this clone. In the same sample, other DNA sequences code for this CDR3. The chain is built from TRBV7-3 and TRBJ2-1; 7 nucleotides align to TRBD2. Trimming at V came to 4 bases and at J to 6 bases, leaving 3 bases not matched to a gene. This CDR3 is 13 amino acids long. The germline V gene has CDR1 SGHTA and CDR2 FQGTGA. The CDR3 DNA is TGTGCCAGCAGCTCGGGACTAAGCAATGAGCAGTTCTTC. It codes for CASSSGLSNEQFF.

The chain is built from TRBV7-9 and TRBJ1-1, with 7 bases matching TRBD1. The germline CDR1 and CDR2 sequences are SEHNR and FQNEAQ (reference sequence). Trimming removed 3 bases from V and 3 bases from J; junction bases left unmatched: 4. CDR3 length: 14 amino acids. The CDR3 sequence: CASSLGQRDTEAFF. The CDR3, as DNA: TGTGCCAGCAGCTTGGGACAGAGGGACACTGAAGCTTTCTTT.

This rearrangement joins TRBV5-4 to TRBJ1-1, with TRBD1 matching 11 bases. Germline CDR1 SGHNT, CDR2 YYREEE (reference sequence). The CDR3 spans 13 residues. The V segment lost 1 base and the J segment 11 bases; nucleotides outside the gene matches: 4. The CDR3 loop is CASSLLDRGQAFF. The CDR3 coding sequence is TGTGCCAGCAGCTTGCTGGACAGGGGGCAGGCTTTCTTT.

This sequence joins TRBV5-1 and TRBJ2-1, with 16 positions matching TRBD2. Unmatched junction bases numbered 11, after V lost 3 bases and J lost 8 bases. Germline CDR1 reads SGHRS; CDR2 reads YFSETQ. This CDR3 is 18 amino acids long. The CDR3 coding sequence is TGCGCCAGCAGCTCCTCCGGGACTAGCGGGAGGGCCCTCTATGAGCAGTTCTTC. This encodes CASSSSGTSGRALYEQFF.